This is a list of T cell receptor beta chains from one sample in a study of T cell repertoires in cytomegalovirus infection. These receptors have no known antigen. Via MiXCR, TCRdb re-called the reads, giving one row per CDR3 protein. The table shows about 110,000 distinct CDR3 sequences, with about 30% occurring only once. The sample here was CD8+ T cells from cultured PBMCs, taken from culture after CMV antigen stimulation. The receptor set was obtained from a human donor in good health (CMV status not recorded). Some clones in this sample may be carry-over from other donors' samples. Each CDR3 is given with its conserved first and last residue. A D gene is named only where the DNA matches it firmly. Size values are once, few and many counts, or a class for expanded clones, and some rows have none.

clone_size j_call v_call d_call cdr3_aa cdr3_nt
NA TRBJ2-7 TRBV12-3/TRBV12-4 NA CASRALDGTSYEQYF TGTGCCAGCAGGGCCCTCGACGGTACCTCCTACGAGCAGTACTTC
NA TRBJ2-1 TRBV27 NA CASSLAQGITYNEQFF TGTGCCAGCAGTTTAGCCCAGGGTATAACCTACAATGAGCAGTTCTTC
few TRBJ1-2 TRBV27 NA CASSFSNSGGYTF TGTGCCAGCAGTTTCAGTAATTCCGGGGGCTACACCTTC
NA TRBJ1-1 TRBV29-1 NA CSAGRTGAQNTEAFF TGCAGCGCTGGGAGGACGGGAGCGCAGAACACTGAAGCTTTCTTT
few TRBJ1-2 TRBV6-5 NA CASNGGFSGYTF TGTGCCAGCAATGGGGGGTTCTCTGGCTACACCTTC
few TRBJ2-5 TRBV10-3 NA CAISREGAGETQYF TGTGCCATCAGTCGGGAGGGGGCCGGGGAGACCCAGTACTTC
few TRBJ2-3 TRBV7-6 NA CASSLGVGLSTDTQYF TGTGCCAGCAGCTTAGGGGTGGGACTCAGCACAGATACGCAGTATTTT
NA TRBJ2-1 TRBV7-3 TRBD2 CASSARGGDRNEQFF TGTGCCAGCAGCGCCCGGGGGGGGGACCGGAATGAGCAGTTCTTC
NA TRBJ1-1 TRBV29-1 NA CSALSPRAVAFF TGCAGCGCCCTAAGTCCGAGGGCTGTAGCTTTCTTT
many TRBJ2-7 TRBV7-6 NA CASSPSTDFGYEQYF TGTGCCAGCAGCCCCTCGACGGACTTCGGCTACGAGCAGTACTTC
many TRBJ2-7 TRBV7-2 NA CASSPGGTYEQYF TGTGCCAGCAGCCCCGGGGGAACCTACGAGCAGTACTTC
NA TRBJ2-2 TRBV27 TRBD2 CASSPGTSGGAAGELFF TGTGCCAGCAGTCCTGGGACTAGCGGGGGGGCCGCCGGGGAGCTGTTTTTT
few TRBJ1-5 TRBV6-6 NA CASSGLQVRQPQHF TGTGCCAGCAGTGGCCTACAGGTACGACAGCCCCAGCATTTT
NA TRBJ1-1 TRBV7-9 NA CASSPKWGGTEAFF TGTGCCAGCAGCCCAAAATGGGGGGGCACTGAAGCTTTCTTT
few TRBJ2-1 TRBV28 TRBD1 CASTWTGGYNEQFF TGTGCCAGCACCTGGACAGGGGGGTACAATGAGCAGTTCTTC
few TRBJ2-3 TRBV7-6 NA CASSLGGTRGDTQYF TGTGCCAGCAGCTTGGGCGGGACCCGCGGTGATACGCAGTATTTT
few TRBJ2-7 TRBV12-3/TRBV12-4 NA CASSLEGGGSYEQYF TGTGCCAGCAGTTTAGAGGGGGGGGGGTCCTACGAGCAGTACTTC
NA TRBJ2-7 TRBV6-5 NA CASKPVQGSNYEQYF TGTGCCAGCAAACCGGTTCAGGGGTCCAACTACGAGCAGTACTTC
many TRBJ2-1 TRBV4-1 NA CASSPNTPTDEQFF TGCGCCAGCAGCCCTAATACCCCTACGGATGAGCAGTTCTTC
NA TRBJ2-1 TRBV7-3 TRBD2 CASSLSAGGTNEQFF TGTGCCAGCAGCTTATCTGCGGGGGGTACAAATGAGCAGTTCTTC
NA TRBJ2-2 TRBV11-2 NA CASSLDPGLANTGELFF TGTGCCAGCAGCTTAGATCCTGGGCTCGCGAACACCGGGGAGCTGTTTTTT
NA TRBJ2-1 TRBV4-1 TRBD2 CASSQEGGTGQFF TGCGCCAGCAGCCAAGAGGGGGGGACTGGCCAGTTCTTC
few TRBJ1-6 TRBV28 NA CASSPRTVYNSPLHF TGTGCCAGCAGTCCCCGGACAGTTTATAATTCACCCCTCCACTTT
many TRBJ1-5 TRBV27 NA CASSLSVGQPQHF TGTGCCAGCAGTTTATCGGTGGGGCAGCCCCAGCATTTT
few TRBJ2-1 TRBV3-1 NA CASSQESGTLSYNEQFF TGTGCCAGCAGCCAAGAATCCGGGACACTTTCATACAATGAGCAGTTCTTC
few TRBJ2-3 TRBV4-3 TRBD1 CASSQSGTGGGDTQYF TGCGCCAGCAGCCAATCCGGGACAGGGGGAGGAGATACGCAGTATTTT
NA TRBJ2-1 TRBV6-6 NA CASRGAVHEQFF TGTGCCAGCAGGGGGGCCGTCCATGAGCAGTTCTTC
many TRBJ1-4 TRBV7-2 TRBD1 CASSPGQGVEKLFF TGTGCCAGCAGCCCAGGACAGGGAGTTGAAAAACTGTTTTTT
once TRBJ1-1 TRBV13 NA CASSFSSNTEAFF TGTGCCAGCAGCTTTTCCTCGAACACTGAAGCTTTCTTT
many TRBJ2-7 TRBV7-8 NA CASSLSPSGPYEQYF TGTGCCAGCAGCTTATCCCCGTCAGGTCCCTACGAGCAGTACTTC
many TRBJ2-7 TRBV2 NA CASSVGTPFSEQYF TGTGCCAGCAGTGTGGGGACACCTTTTTCCGAGCAGTACTTC
NA TRBJ2-1 TRBV27 NA CASALRSGTVEQFF TGTGCCAGCGCCCTGAGAAGCGGGACAGTTGAGCAGTTCTTC
NA TRBJ1-1 TRBV12-3/TRBV12-4 TRBD1 CASSIQGEGTEAFF TGTGCCAGCAGCATACAGGGGGAAGGGACTGAAGCTTTCTTT
many TRBJ1-2 TRBV7-2 NA CASSPGRPKGDYYGYTF TGTGCCAGCAGCCCGGGTAGGCCCAAAGGGGATTACTATGGCTACACCTTC
NA TRBJ2-7 TRBV6-5 NA CASSDLPLALSYEQYF TGTGCCAGCAGTGACCTTCCCCTAGCCCTCTCCTACGAGCAGTACTTC
few TRBJ2-5 TRBV19 NA CASSILLEETQYF TGTGCCAGTAGTATACTGCTCGAGGAGACCCAGTACTTC
few TRBJ2-7 TRBV14 NA CASSHLAREQYF TGTGCCAGCAGCCACCTAGCTCGCGAGCAGTACTTC
NA TRBJ2-1 TRBV27 NA CASSQPTRPYNEQFF TGTGCCAGCAGTCAACCGACAAGACCCTACAATGAGCAGTTCTTC
many TRBJ2-1 TRBV7-9 NA CASSLERDYSDNEQFF TGTGCCAGCAGCTTAGAAAGAGACTACTCGGACAATGAGCAGTTCTTC
few TRBJ1-2 TRBV7-9 NA CASSSPGNYGYTF TGTGCCAGCAGCTCCCCCGGGAACTATGGCTACACCTTC
once TRBJ2-1 TRBV2 NA CASLPLLRGTSYNEQFF TGTGCCAGCCTTCCACTATTGAGGGGGACCTCCTACAATGAGCAGTTCTTC
NA TRBJ2-2 TRBV27 TRBD2 CASSPTSGGYSGELFF TGTGCCAGCAGTCCGACTAGCGGGGGGTATAGCGGGGAGCTGTTTTTT
NA TRBJ1-5 TRBV27 TRBD1 CASSRTGGFNQPQHF TGTGCCAGCAGTAGGACAGGGGGCTTCAATCAGCCCCAGCATTTT